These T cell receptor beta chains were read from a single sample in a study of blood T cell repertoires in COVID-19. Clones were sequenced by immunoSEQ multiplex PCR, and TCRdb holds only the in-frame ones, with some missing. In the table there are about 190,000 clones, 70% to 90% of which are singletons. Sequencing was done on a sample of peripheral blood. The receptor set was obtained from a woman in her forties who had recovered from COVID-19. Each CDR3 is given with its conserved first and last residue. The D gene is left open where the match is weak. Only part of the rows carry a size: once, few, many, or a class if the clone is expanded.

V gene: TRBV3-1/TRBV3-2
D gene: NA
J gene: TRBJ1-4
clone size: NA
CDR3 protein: CASSQVEEKLFF
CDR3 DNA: TGTGCCAGCAGCCAAGTGGAGGAAAAACTGTTTTTT

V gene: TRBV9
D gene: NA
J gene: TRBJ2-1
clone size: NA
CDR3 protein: CASSPGASLYNEQFF
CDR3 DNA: TGTGCCAGCAGCCCAGGGGCTAGCCTATACAATGAGCAGTTCTTC

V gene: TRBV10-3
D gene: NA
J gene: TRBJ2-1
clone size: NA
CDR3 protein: CAISPRTASSYNEQFF
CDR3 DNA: TGTGCCATCAGCCCGCGGACTGCCAGCTCCTACAATGAGCAGTTCTTC

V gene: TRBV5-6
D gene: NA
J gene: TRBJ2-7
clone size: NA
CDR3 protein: CASSLVGGQAQDEQYF
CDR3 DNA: TGTGCCAGCAGCTTGGTCGGGGGGCAGGCTCAGGACGAGCAGTACTTC

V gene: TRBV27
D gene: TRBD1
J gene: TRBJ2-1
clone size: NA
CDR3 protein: CASSLRTTGTGRNEQFF
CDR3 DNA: TGTGCCAGCAGTTTACGCACTACCGGGACAGGGAGGAATGAGCAGTTCTTC

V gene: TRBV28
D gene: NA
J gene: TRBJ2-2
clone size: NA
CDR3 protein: CASNLESGELFF
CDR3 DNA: TGTGCCAGCAACCTGGAGTCCGGGGAGCTGTTTTTT

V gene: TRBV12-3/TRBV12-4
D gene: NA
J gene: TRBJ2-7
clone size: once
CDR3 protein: CASTQGYEQYF
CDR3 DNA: TGTGCCAGCACCCAGGGCTACGAGCAGTACTTC

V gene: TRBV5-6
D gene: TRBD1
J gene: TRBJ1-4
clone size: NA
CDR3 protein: CASSPGQAANEKLFF
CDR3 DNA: TGTGCCAGCAGCCCGGGACAGGCGGCTAATGAAAAACTGTTTTTT

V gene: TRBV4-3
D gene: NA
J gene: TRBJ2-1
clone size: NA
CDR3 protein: CASSQEKQAYNEQFF
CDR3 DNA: TGCGCCAGCAGCCAAGAAAAGCAGGCCTACAATGAGCAGTTCTTC

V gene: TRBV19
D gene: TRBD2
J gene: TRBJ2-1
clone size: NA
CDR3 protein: CASSARLAGDNYNEQFF
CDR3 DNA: TGTGCCAGTAGTGCCAGACTAGCGGGAGACAACTACAATGAGCAGTTCTTC

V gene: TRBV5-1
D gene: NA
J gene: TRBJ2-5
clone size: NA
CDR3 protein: CASSVDPSRETQYF
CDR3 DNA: TGCGCCAGCAGCGTTGATCCGAGCCGAGAGACCCAGTACTTC

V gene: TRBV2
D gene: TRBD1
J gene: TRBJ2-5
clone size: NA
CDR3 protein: CASSEQGAETQYF
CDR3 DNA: TGTGCCAGCAGTGAGCAGGGGGCAGAGACCCAGTACTTC

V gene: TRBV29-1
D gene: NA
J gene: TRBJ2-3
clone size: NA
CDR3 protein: CSVGRDSTDTQYF
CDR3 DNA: TGCAGCGTTGGACGGGATAGCACAGATACGCAGTATTTT

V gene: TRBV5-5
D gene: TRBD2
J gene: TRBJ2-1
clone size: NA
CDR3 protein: CASSWTSGGGYNEQFF
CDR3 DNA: TGTGCCAGCAGCTGGACTAGCGGGGGAGGTTACAATGAGCAGTTCTTC

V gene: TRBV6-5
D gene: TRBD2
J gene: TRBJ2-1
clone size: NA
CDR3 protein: CASSYSAGGSYNEQFF
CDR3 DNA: TGTGCCAGCAGTTACTCGGCGGGAGGTTCCTACAATGAGCAGTTCTTC

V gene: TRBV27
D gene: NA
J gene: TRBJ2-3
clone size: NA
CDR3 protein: CASSRRGRSTDTQYF
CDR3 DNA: TGTGCCAGCAGTCGTCGAGGGAGAAGCACAGATACGCAGTATTTT

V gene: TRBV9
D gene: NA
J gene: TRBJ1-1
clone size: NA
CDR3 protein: CASSAPSAGVGTEAFF
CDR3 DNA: TGTGCCAGCAGCGCACCGTCGGCAGGGGTAGGAACTGAAGCTTTCTTT

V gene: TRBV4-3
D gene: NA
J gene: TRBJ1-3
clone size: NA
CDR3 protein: CASSQDSGNTIYF
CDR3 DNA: TGCGCCAGCAGCCAAGATTCGGGAAACACCATATATTTT

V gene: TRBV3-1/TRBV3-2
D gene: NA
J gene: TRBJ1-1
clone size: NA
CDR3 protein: CASSLSGGQALWAFF
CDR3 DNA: TGTGCCAGCAGCTTATCGGGAGGGCAGGCGCTGTGGGCTTTCTTT

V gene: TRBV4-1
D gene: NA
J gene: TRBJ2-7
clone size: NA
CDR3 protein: CASSQDLFITSGAYEQYF
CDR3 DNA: TGCGCCAGCAGCCAAGATCTATTTATCACCTCGGGAGCTTACGAGCAGTACTTC

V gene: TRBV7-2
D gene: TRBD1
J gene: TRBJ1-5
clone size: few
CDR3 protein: CASSRTGGGNQPQHF
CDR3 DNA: TGTGCCAGCAGCCGCACAGGGGGCGGCAATCAGCCCCAGCATTTT

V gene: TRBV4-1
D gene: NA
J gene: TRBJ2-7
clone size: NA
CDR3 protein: CASSQELALTLYEQYF
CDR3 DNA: TGCGCCAGCAGCCAGGAGCTAGCGCTAACCCTTTACGAGCAGTACTTC

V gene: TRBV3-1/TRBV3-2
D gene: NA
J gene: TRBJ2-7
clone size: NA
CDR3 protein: CASSPFLPGGGGYEQYF
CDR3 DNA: TGTGCCAGCAGCCCCTTCTTACCGGGGGGAGGGGGCTACGAGCAGTACTTC

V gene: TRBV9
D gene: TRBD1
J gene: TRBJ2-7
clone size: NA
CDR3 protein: CASSSSPGQGYEQYF
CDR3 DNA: TGTGCCAGCAGCTCTTCTCCGGGACAGGGCTACGAGCAGTACTTC

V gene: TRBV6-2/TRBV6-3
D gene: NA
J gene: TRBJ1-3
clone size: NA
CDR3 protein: CASSYSSTESSGNTIYF
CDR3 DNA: TGTGCCAGCAGTTACTCGTCCACAGAGAGCTCTGGAAACACCATATATTTT

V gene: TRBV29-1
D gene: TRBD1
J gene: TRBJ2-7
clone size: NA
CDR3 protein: CSASPGTGVNEQYF
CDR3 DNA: TGCAGCGCCAGTCCCGGGACAGGGGTGAACGAGCAGTACTTC

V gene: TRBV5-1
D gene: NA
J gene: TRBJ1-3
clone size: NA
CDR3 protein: CASSLDGSGNTIYF
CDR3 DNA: TGCGCCAGCAGCTTGGATGGCAGTGGAAACACCATATATTTT

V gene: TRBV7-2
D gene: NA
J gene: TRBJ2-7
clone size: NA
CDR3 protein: CASKKSAVYEQYF
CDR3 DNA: TGTGCCAGCAAGAAGTCGGCGGTCTACGAGCAGTACTTC

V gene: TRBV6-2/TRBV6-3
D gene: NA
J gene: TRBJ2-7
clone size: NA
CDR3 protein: CASSDPASGFPYEQYF
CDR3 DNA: TGTGCCAGCAGTGACCCCGCGAGCGGATTTCCCTACGAGCAGTACTTC

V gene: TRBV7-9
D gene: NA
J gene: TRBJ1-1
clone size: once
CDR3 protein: CASSLVASSYTEAFF
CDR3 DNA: TGTGCCAGCAGCTTAGTAGCCTCCTCTTACACTGAAGCTTTCTTT

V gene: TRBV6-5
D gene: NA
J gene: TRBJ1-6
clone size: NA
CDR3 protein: CASSSQHNSPLHF
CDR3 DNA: TGTGCCAGCAGTTCACAGCATAATTCACCCCTCCACTTT

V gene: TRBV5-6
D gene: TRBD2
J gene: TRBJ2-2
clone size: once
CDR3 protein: CASLREKAGELFF
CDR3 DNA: TGTGCCAGCCTGCGGGAGAAGGCCGGGGAGCTGTTTTTT

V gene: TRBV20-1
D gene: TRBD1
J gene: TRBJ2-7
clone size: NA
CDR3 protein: CSARDRGEQYF
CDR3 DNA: TGCAGTGCTAGGGACAGGGGGGAGCAGTACTTC

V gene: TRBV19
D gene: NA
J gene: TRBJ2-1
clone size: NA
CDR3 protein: CASSIEVVATYNEQFF
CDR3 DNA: TGTGCCAGTAGTATAGAGGTAGTAGCAACCTACAATGAGCAGTTCTTC

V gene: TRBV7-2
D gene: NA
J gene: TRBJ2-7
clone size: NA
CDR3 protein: CASSLAAQGGEQYF
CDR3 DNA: TGTGCCAGCAGCTTAGCGGCGCAGGGGGGCGAGCAGTACTTC

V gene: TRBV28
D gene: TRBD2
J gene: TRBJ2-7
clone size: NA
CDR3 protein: CASSFRPLIAGSYEQYF
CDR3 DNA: TGTGCCAGCAGTTTTAGACCTCTTATAGCGGGATCCTACGAGCAGTACTTC

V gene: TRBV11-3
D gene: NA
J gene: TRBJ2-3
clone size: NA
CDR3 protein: CASSRTERDTQYF
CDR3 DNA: TGTGCCAGCAGCCGGACAGAGAGGGATACGCAGTATTTT